This T cell receptor (beta chain) was identified in a study of blood T cell repertoires in COVID-19. Overall study: T cells, B-cell-depleted T cells, or PBMCs provided the cDNA or gDNA that served as material.

This CDR3 spans 18 amino acids. The germline gives CDR1 SEHNR, CDR2 FQNEAQ (reference sequence). After removal of 5 bases from V and 5 bases from J, the junction contained 18 bases not matched to a gene. Original methodology: How many nucleated cells were present was estimated from reference gene primer amplification. Data came from immunoSEQ multiplex PCR; TCRdb stores just in-frame clones and leaves some out. That table gives V, J and clone size, and the DNA gave D and trimming. Among tens of thousands of clones listed, roughly 89% were seen once. The chain couples TRBV7-9 to TRBJ2-1; 7 bases fit TRBD2. Material: peripheral blood. This sequence was found in a man in his fifties with acute or convalescent COVID-19. The CDR3 DNA reads as TGTGCCAGCAGCCCCGAGGGGAGGGAACCGGAAAGAAACAATGAGCAGTTCTTC. It specifies CASSPEGREPERNNEQFF.